This T cell receptor beta chain emerged from a study of shared clonotypes between healthy human individuals. Using immunoSEQ multiplex PCR, the repertoire was profiled, and TCRdb retains in-frame clones only, with some absent. The repertoire includes under 1 million clones, approximately 97% of them detected once, and under 0.3% sits in the top ten. Cells designated naive CD8 were CD45RO-negative and were positively selected for CCR7, with terminally differentiated effector memory CD45RA+ cells excluded. CDR1 is MNHNY and CDR2 is SVGAGI in the germline V gene (reference sequence). Between the trimmed V and J ends, which lost 2 bases and 8 bases, there was a span of 12 bases. This CDR3 region has 14 residues.

What was sequenced was naive CD8+ T cells sorted from blood. This sequence was found in a man under 40 in good health. The chain recombines TRBV6-6 with TRBJ1-4; D is perhaps TRBD1 (5 bases). The CDR3 loop reads CASSYGQGEEKLFF. The CDR3 DNA reads TGTGCCAGCAGTTACGGGCAGGGAGAGGAAAAACTGTTTTTT.